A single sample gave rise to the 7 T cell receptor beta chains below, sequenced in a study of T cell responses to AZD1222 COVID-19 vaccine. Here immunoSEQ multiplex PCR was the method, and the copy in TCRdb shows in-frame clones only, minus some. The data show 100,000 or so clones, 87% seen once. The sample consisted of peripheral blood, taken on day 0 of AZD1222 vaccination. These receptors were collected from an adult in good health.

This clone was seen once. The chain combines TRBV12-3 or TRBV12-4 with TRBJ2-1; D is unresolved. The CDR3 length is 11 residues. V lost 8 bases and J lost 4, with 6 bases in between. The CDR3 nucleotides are TGTGCCAGCGCAATATACAATGAGCAGTTCTTC. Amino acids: CASAIYNEQFF.

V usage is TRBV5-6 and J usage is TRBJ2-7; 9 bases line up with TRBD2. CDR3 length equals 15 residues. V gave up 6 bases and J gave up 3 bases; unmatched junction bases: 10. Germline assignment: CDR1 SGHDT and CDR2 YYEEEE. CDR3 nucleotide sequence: TGTGCCAGCACCGGTAGGCTAGCGGGGCTCTACGAGCAGTACTTC. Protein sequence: CASTGRLAGLYEQYF.

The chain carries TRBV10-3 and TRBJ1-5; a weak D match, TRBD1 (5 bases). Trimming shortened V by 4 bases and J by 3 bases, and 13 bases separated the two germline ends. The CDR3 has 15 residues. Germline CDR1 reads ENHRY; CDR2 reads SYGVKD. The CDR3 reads CAISAGQGLNQPQHF. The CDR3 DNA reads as TGTGCCATCAGTGCGGGGCAGGGCCTCAATCAGCCCCAGCATTTT.

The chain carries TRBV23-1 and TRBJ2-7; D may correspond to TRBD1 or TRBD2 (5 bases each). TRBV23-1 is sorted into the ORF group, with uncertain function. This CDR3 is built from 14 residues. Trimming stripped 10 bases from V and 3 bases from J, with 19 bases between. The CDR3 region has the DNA TGCGCCATCACACCTATGGGACGAGGCTACGAGCAGTACGTC. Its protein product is CAITPMGRGYEQYV.

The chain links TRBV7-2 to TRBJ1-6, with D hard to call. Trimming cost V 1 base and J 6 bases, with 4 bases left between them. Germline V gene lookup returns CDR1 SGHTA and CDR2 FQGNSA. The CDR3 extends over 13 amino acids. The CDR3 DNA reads TGTGCCAGCAGCTTAGAACGTAATTCACCCCTCCACTTT. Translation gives CASSLERNSPLHF.

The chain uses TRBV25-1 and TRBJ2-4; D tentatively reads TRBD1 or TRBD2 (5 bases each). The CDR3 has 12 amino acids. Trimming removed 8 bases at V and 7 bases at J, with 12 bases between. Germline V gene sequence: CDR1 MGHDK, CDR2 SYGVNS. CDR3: CASGGPLNIQYF. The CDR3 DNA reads TGTGCCAGCGGGGGACCCCTGAACATTCAGTACTTC.

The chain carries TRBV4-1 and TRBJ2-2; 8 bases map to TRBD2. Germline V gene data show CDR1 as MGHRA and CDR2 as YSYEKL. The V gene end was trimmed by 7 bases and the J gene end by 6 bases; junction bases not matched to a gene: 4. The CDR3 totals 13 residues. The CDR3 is CASTSGLAGELFF. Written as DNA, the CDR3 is TGCGCCAGCACCTCGGGACTAGCCGGGGAGCTGTTTTTT.